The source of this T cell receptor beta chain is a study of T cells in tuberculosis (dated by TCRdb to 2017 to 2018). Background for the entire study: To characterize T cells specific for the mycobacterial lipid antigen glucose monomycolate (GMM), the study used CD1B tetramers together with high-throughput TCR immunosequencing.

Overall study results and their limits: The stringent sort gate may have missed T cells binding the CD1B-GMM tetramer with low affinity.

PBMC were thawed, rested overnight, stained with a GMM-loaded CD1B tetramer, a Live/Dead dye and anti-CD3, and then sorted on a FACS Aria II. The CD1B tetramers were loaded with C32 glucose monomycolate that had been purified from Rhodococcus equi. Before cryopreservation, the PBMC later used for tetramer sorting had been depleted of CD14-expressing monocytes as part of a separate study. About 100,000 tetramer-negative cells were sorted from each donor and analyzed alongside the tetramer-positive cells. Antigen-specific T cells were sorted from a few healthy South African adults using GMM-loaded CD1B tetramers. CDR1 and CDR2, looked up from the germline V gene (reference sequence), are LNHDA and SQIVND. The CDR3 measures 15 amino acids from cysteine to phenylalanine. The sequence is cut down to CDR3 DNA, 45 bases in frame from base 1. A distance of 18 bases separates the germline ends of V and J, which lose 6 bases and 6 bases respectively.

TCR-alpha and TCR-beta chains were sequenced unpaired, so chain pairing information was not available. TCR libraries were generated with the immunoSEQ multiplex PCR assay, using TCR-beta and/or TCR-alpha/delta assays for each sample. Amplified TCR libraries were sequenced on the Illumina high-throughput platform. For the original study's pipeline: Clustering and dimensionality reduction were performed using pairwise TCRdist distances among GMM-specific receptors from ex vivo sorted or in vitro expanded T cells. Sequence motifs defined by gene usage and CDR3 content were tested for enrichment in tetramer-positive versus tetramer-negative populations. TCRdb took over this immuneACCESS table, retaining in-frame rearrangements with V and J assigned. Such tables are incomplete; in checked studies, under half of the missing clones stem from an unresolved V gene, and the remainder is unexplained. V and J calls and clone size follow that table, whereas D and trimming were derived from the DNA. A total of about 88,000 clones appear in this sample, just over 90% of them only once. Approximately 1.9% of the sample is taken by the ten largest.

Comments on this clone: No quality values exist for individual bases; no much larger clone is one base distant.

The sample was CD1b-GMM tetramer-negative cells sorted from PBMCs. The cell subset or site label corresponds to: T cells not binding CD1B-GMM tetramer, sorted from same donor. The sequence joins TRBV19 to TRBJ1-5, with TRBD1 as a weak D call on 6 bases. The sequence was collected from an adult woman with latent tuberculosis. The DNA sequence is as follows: TGTGCCAGTAGCCCCGGTGGGGGCGCCGGTCAGCCCCAGCATTTT. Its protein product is CASSPGGGAGQPQHF.